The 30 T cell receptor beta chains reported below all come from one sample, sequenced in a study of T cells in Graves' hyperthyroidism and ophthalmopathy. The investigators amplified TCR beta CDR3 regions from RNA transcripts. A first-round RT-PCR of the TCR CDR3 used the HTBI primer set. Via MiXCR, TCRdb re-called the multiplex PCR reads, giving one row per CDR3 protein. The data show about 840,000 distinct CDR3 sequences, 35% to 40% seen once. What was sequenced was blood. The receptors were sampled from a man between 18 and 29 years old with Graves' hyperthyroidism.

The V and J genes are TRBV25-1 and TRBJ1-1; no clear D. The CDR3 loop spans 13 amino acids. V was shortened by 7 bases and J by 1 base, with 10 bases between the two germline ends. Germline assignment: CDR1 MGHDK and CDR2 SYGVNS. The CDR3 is CASNFDQNTEAFF. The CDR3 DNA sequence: TGTGCCAGCAACTTTGACCAGAACACTGAAGCTTTCTTT.

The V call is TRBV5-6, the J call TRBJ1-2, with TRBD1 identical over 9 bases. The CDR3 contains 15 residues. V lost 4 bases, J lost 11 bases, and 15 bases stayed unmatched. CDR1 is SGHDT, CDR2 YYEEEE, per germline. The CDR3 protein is CASSILPRDREGYTF. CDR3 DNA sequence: TGTGCCAGCAGCATATTACCTCGGGACAGGGAAGGGTACACCTTC.

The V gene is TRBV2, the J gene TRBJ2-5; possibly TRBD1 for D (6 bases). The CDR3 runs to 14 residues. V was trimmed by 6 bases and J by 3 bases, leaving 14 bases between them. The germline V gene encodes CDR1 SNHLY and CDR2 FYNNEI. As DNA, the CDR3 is TGTGCCAGCAGGGGGGCGTACGGAGAAGAGACCCAGTACTTC. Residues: CASRGAYGEETQYF. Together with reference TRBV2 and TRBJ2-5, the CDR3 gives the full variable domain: EPEVTQTPSHQVTQMGQEVILRCVPISNHLYFYWYRQILGQKVEFLVSFYNNEISEKSEIFDDQFSVERPDGSNFTLKIRSTKLEDSAMYFCASRGAYGEETQYFGPGTRLLVL.

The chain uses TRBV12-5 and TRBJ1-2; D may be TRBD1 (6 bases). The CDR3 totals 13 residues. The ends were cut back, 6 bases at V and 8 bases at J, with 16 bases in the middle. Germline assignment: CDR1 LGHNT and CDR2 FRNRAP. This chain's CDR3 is CASGNLGTGGYTF. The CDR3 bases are TGTGCTAGTGGGAACTTGGGTACAGGGGGCTACACCTTC.

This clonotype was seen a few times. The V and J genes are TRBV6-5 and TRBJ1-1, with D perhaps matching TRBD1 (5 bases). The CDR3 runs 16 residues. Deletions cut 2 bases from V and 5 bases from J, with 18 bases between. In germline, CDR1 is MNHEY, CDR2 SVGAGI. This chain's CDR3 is CASSYTEDTYGTEAFF. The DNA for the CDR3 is TGTGCCAGCAGTTACACAGAGGACACTTACGGTACTGAAGCTTTCTTT.

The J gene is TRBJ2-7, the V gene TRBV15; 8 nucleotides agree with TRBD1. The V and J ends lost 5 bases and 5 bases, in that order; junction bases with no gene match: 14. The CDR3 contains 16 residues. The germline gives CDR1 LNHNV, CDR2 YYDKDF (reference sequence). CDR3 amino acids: CATSPNPQGTGHEQYF. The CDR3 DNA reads TGTGCCACCAGCCCTAACCCACAGGGGACAGGACACGAGCAGTACTTC.

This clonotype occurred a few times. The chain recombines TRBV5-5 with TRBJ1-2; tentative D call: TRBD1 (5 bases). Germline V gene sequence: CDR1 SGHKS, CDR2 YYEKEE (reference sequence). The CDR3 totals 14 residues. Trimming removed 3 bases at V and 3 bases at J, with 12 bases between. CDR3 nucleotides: TGTGCCAGCAGCTCGACCGGGACGTACTATGGCTACACCTTC. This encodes CASSSTGTYYGYTF.

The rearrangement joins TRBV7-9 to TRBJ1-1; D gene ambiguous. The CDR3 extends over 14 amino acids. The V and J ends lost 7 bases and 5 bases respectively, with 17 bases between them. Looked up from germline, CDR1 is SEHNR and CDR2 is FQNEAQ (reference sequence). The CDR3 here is CASIQPQAQTEAFF. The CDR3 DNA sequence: TGTGCCAGCATCCAACCCCAGGCCCAGACTGAAGCTTTCTTT.

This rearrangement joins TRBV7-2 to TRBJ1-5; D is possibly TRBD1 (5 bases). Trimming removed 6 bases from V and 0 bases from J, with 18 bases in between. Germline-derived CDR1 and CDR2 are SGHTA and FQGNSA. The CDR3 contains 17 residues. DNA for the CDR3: TGTGCCAGCAGGGAGAACTTCGGGACTGATAGCAATCAGCCCCAGCATTTT. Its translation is CASRENFGTDSNQPQHF.

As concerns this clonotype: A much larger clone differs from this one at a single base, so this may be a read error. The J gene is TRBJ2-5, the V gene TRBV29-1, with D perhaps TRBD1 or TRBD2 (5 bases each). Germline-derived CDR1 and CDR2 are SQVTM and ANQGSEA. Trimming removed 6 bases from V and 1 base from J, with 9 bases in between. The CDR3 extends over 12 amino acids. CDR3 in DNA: TGCAGCGTCCGGGACCGCCAAGAGACCCAGTACTTC. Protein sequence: CSVRDRQETQYF.

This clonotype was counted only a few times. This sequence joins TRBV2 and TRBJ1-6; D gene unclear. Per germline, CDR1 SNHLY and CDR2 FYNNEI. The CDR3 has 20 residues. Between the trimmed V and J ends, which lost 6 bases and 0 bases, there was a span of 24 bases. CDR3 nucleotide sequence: TGTGCCAGCAGAGGCCTACCTTTTAGAGACTCGAGCTCCTATAATTCACCCCTCCACTTT. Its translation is CASRGLPFRDSSSYNSPLHF.

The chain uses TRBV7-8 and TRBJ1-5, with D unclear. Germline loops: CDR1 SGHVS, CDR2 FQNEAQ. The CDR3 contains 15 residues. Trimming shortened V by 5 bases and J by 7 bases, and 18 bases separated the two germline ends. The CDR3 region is CASSVGWGEGQPQHF. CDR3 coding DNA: TGTGCCAGCAGCGTTGGATGGGGTGAGGGACAGCCCCAGCATTTT.

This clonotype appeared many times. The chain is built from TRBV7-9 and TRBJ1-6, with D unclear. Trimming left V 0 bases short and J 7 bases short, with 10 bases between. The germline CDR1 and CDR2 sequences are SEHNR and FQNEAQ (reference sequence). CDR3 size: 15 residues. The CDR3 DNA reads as TGTGCCAGCAGCTTAGCGCGGGCAGGCAATTCACCCCTCCACTTT. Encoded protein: CASSLARAGNSPLHF.

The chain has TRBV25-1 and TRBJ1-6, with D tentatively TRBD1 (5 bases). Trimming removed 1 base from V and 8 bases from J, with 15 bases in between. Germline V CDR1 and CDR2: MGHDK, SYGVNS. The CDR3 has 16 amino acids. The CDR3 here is CASSEFWGTPDSPLHF. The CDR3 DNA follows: TGTGCCAGCAGTGAATTTTGGGGGACCCCGGATTCACCCCTCCACTTT.

CDR3 bases: TGCAGTGCTAGAGGGCTAGATATAGGGACCCAGTACTTC. It is translated as CSARGLDIGTQYF. The V and J genes are TRBV20-1 and TRBJ2-5; D not certain. CDR3 size: 13 residues. Germline lookup yields CDR1 DFQATT and CDR2 SNEGSKA (reference sequence). Between the trimmed V and J ends, which lost 1 base and 7 bases, there was a span of 13 bases.

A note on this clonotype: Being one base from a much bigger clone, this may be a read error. CDR3 sequence: CATSDEGRQPQHF. The DNA of the CDR3 is TGTGCCACCAGTGACGAGGGGAGGCAGCCCCAGCATTTT. This chain links TRBV24-1 with TRBJ1-5; D possibly corresponds to TRBD1 (5 bases). The CDR3 spans 13 residues. Trimming pared 4 bases from V and 7 bases from J, leaving 10 bases between. Per the germline V gene, CDR1 is KGHDR and CDR2 is SFDVKD.

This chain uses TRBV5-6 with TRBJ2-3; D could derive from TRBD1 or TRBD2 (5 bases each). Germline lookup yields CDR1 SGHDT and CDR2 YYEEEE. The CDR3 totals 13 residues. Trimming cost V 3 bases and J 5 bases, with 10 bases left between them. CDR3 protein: CASSWGRGDTQYF. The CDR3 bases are TGTGCCAGCAGCTGGGGACGGGGAGATACGCAGTATTTT. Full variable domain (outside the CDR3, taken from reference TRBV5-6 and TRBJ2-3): DAGVTQSPTHLIKTRGQQVTLRCSPKSGHDTVSWYQQALGQGPQFIFQYYEEEERQRGNFPDRFSGHQFPNYSSELNVNALLLGDSALYLCASSWGRGDTQYFGPGTRLTVL.

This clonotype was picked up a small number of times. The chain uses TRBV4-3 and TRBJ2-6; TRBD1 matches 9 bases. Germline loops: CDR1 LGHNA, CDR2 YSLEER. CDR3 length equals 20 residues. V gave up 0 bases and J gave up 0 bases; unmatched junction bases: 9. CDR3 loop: CASSQDGRGTGTSGANVLTF. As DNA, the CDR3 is TGCGCCAGCAGCCAAGATGGGCGGGGGACAGGGACCTCTGGGGCCAACGTCCTGACTTTC.

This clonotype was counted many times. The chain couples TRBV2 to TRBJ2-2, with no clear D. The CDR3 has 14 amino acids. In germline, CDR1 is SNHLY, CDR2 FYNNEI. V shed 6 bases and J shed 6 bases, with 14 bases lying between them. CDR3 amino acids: CASSSPSTAGELFF. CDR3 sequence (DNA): TGTGCCAGCAGCAGTCCCTCGACGGCCGGGGAGCTGTTTTTT.

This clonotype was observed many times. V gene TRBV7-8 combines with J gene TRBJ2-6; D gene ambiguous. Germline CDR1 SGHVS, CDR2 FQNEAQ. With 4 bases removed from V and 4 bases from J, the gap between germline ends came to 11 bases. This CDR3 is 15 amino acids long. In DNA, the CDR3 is TGTGCCAGCAGCTCCGTCCTGTGGGGGGCCAACGTCCTGACTTTC. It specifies CASSSVLWGANVLTF.

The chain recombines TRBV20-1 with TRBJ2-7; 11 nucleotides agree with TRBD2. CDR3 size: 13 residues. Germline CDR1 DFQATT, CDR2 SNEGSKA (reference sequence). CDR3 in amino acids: CSVLAGGAYEQYF. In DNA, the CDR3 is TGCAGCGTGCTAGCGGGAGGAGCCTACGAGCAGTACTTC.

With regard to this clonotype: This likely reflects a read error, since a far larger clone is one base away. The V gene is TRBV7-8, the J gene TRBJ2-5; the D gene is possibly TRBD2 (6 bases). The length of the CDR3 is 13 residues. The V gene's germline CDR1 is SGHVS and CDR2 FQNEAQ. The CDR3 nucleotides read TGTGCCAGCGGCTTGGCGGAGGGAGAGACCCAGTACTTC. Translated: CASGLAEGETQYF.

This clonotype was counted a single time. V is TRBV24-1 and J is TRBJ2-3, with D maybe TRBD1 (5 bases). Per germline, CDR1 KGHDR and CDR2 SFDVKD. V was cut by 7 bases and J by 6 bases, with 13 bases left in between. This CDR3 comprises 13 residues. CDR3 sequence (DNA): TGTGCCACCAGCGCAGGGTTCAAGGATACGCAGTATTTT. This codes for CATSAGFKDTQYF.

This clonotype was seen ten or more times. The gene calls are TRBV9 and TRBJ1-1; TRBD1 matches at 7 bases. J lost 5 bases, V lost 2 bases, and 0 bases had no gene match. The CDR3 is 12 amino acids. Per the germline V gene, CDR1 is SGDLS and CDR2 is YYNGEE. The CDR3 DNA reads TGTGCCAGCAGCGTGGGACAGACTGAAGCTTTCTTT. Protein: CASSVGQTEAFF. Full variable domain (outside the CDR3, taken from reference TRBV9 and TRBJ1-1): DSGVTQTPKHLITATGQRVTLRCSPRSGDLSVYWYQQSLDQGLQFLIQYYNGEERAKGNILERFSAQQFPDLHSELNLSSLELGDSALYFCASSVGQTEAFFGQGTRLTVV.

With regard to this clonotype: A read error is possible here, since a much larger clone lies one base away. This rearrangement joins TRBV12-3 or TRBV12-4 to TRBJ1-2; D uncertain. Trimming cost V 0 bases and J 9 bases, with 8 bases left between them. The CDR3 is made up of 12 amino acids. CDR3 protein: CASSLAGNSYTF. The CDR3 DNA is TGTGCCAGCAGTTTAGCGGGGAATAGCTACACCTTC.

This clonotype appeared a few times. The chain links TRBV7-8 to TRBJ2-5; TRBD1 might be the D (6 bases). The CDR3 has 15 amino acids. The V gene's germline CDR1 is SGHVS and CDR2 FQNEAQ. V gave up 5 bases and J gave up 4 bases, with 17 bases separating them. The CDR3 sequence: CASSLSPGTLETQYF. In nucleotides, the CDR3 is TGTGCCAGCAGCCTAAGTCCCGGGACACTAGAGACCCAGTACTTC.

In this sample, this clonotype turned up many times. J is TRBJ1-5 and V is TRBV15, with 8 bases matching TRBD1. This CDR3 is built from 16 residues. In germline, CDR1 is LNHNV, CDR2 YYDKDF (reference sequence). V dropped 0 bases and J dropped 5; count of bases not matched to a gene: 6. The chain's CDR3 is CATSRDLGTGYQPQHF. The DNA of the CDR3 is TGTGCCACCAGCAGAGATCTGGGGACAGGATATCAGCCCCAGCATTTT.

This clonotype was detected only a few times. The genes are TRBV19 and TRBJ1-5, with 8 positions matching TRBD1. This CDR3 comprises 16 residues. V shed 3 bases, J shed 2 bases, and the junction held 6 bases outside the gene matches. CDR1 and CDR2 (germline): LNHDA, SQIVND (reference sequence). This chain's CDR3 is CASSMGTGGRNQPQHF. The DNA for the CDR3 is TGTGCCAGTAGTATGGGCACAGGGGGTCGCAATCAGCCCCAGCATTTT. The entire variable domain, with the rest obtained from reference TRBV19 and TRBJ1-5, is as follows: DGGITQSPKYLFRKEGQNVTLSCEQNLNHDAMYWYRQDPGQGLRLIYYSQIVNDFQKGDIAEGYSVSREKKESFPLTVTSAQKNPTAFYLCASSMGTGGRNQPQHFGDGTRLSIL.

The CDR3 sequence: CSARVGQFNQPQHF. The CDR3 DNA follows: TGCAGTGCTAGAGTGGGGCAGTTCAATCAGCCCCAGCATTTT. The chain uses TRBV20-1 and TRBJ1-5, with D possibly being TRBD1 (5 bases). The germline V gene encodes CDR1 DFQATT and CDR2 SNEGSKA (reference sequence). This CDR3 contains 14 residues. V was shortened by 1 base and J by 3 bases, with 10 bases between the two germline ends.

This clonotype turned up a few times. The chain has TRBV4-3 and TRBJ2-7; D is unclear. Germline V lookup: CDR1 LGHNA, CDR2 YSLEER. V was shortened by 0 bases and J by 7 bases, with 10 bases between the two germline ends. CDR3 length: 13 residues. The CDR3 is CASSQERRLEQYF. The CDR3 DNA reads TGCGCCAGCAGCCAAGAGCGGCGGCTTGAGCAGTACTTC.